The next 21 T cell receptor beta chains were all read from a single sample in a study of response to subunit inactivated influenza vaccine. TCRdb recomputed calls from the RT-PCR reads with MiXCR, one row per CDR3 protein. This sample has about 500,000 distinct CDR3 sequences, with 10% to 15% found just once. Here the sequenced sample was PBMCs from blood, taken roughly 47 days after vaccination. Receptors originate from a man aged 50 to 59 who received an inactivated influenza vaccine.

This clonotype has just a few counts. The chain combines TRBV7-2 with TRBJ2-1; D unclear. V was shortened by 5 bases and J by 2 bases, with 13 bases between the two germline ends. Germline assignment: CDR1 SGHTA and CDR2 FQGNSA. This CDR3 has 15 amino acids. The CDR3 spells CASSQVSAAYNEQFF. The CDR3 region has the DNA TGTGCCAGCAGCCAGGTTTCCGCCGCCTACAATGAGCAGTTCTTC.

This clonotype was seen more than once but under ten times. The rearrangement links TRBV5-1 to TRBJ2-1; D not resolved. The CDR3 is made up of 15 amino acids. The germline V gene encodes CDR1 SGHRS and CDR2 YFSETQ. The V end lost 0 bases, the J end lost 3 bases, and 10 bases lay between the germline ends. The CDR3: CASSLGRVVYNEQFF. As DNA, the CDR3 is TGCGCCAGCAGCTTGGGACGGGTTGTCTACAATGAGCAGTTCTTC.

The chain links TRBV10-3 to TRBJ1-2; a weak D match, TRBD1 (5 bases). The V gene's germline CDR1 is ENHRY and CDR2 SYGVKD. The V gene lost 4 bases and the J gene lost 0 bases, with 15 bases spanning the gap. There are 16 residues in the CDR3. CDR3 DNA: TGTGCCATCAGTGGTATGATGACAGATCCTAACTATGGCTACACCTTC. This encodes CAISGMMTDPNYGYTF.

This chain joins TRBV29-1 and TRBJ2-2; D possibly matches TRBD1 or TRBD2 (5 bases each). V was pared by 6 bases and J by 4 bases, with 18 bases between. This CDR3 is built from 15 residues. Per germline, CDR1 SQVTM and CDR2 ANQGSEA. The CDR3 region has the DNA TGCAGCGTGCCCTTAGCCGGGACCCGCACCGGGGAGCTGTTTTTT. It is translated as CSVPLAGTRTGELFF.

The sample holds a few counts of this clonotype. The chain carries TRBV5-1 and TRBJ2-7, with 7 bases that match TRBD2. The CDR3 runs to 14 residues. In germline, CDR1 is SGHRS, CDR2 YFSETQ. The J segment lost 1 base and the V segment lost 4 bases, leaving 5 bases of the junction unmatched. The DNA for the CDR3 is TGCGCCAGCAGCGGGGGGGACCGATCCTACGAGCAGTACTTC. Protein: CASSGGDRSYEQYF.

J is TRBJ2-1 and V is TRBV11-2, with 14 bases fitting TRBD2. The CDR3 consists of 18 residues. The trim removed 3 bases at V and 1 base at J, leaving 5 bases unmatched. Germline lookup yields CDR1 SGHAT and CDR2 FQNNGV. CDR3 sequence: CASSFGGLAGVSYNEQFF. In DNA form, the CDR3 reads TGTGCCAGCAGCTTCGGGGGACTAGCGGGGGTTTCCTACAATGAGCAGTTCTTC. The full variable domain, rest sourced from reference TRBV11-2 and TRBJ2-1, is EAGVAQSPRYKIIEKRQSVAFWCNPISGHATLYWYQQILGQGPKLLIQFQNNGVVDDSQLPKDRFSAERLKGVDSTLKIQPAKLEDSAVYLCASSFGGLAGVSYNEQFFGPGTRLTVL.

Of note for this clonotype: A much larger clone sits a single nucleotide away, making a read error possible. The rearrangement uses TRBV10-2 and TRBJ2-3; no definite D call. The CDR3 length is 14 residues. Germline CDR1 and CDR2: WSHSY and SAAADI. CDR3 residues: CASRGDRLADTQFF. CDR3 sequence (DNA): TGCGCCAGCAGAGGCGATAGATTGGCAGATACGCAGTTTTTT.

This CDR3 reads CASSLVTSGYYEQYF. In DNA, the CDR3 is TGTGCCAGCAGCTTAGTGACTAGCGGTTACTACGAGCAGTACTTC. The V call is TRBV7-2, the J call TRBJ2-7; 9 nucleotides align to TRBD2. Trimming removed 1 base from V and 3 bases from J; junction bases left unmatched: 4. The CDR3 is 15 amino acids. Germline loops: CDR1 SGHTA, CDR2 FQGNSA. Full variable domain (remainder filled in from reference TRBV7-2 and TRBJ2-7): GAGVSQSPSNKVTEKGKDVELRCDPISGHTALYWYRQSLGQGLEFLIYFQGNSAPDKSGLPSDRFSAERTGGSVSTLTIQRTQQEDSAVYLCASSLVTSGYYEQYFGPGTRLTVT.

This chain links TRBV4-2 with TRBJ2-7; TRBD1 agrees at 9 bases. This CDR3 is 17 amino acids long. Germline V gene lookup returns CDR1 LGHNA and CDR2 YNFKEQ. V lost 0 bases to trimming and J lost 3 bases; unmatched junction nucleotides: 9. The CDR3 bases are TGTGCCAGCAGCCAAGATTACAGGGGGCATGGAGACTACGAGCAGTACTTC. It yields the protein CASSQDYRGHGDYEQYF.

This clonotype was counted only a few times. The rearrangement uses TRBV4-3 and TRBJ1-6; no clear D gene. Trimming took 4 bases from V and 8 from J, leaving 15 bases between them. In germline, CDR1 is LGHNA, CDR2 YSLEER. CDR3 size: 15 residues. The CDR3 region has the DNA TGCGCCAGCAGCCCGTACGGGTTTGGTTATTCACCCCTCCACTTT. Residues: CASSPYGFGYSPLHF.

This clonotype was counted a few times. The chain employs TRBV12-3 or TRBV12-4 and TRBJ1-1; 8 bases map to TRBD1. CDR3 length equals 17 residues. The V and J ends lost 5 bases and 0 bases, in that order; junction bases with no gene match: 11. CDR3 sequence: CASSEVDRGLLNTEAFF. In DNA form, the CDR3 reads TGTGCCAGCAGTGAAGTAGACAGGGGCCTATTGAACACTGAAGCTTTCTTT.

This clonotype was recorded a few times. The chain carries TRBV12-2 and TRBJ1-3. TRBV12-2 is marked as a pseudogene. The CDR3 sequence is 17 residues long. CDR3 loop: CASRSLQTGSSGNTIYF. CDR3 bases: TGTGCAAGTCGCTCCCTCCAGACGGGGAGCTCTGGAAACACCATATATTTT.

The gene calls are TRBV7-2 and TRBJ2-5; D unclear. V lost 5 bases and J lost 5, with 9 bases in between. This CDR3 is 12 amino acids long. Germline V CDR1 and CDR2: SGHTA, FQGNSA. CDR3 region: CASSPLWETQYF. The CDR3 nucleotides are TGTGCCAGCAGCCCGTTGTGGGAGACCCAGTACTTC.

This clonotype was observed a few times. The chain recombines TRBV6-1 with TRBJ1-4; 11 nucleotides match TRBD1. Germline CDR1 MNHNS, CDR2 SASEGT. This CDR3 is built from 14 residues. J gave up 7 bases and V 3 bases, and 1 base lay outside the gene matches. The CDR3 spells CASSEDRGREKLFF. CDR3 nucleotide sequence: TGTGCCAGCAGTGAGGACAGGGGGCGTGAAAAACTGTTTTTT.

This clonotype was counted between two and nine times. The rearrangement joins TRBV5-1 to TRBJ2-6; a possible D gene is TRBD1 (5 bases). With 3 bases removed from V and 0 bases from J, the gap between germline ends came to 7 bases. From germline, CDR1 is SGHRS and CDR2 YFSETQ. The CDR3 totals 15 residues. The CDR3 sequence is CASSYDSSGANVLTF. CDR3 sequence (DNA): TGCGCCAGCAGCTACGACAGCTCTGGGGCCAACGTCCTGACTTTC.

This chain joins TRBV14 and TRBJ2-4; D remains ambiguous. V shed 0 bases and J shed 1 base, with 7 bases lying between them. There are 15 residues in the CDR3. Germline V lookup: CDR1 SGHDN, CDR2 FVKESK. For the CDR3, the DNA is TGTGCCAGCAGCCAAGAAGGGTGGGCCAAAAACATTCAGTACTTC. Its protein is CASSQEGWAKNIQYF.

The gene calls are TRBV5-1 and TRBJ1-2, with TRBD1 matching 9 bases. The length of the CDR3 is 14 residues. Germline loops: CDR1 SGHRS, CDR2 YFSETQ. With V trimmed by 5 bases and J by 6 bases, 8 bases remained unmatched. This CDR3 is CASSIQGADNGYTF. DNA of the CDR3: TGCGCCAGCAGTATACAGGGGGCGGATAATGGCTACACCTTC.

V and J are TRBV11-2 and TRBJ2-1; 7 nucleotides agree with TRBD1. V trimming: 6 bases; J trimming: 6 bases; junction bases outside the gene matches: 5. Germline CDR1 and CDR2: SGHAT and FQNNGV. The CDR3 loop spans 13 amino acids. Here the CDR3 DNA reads TGTGCCAGCAGTCAGGACAGGCTCAATGAGCAGTTCTTC. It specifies CASSQDRLNEQFF. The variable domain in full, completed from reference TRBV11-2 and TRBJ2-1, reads EAGVAQSPRYKIIEKRQSVAFWCNPISGHATLYWYQQILGQGPKLLIQFQNNGVVDDSQLPKDRFSAERLKGVDSTLKIQPAKLEDSAVYLCASSQDRLNEQFFGPGTRLTVL.

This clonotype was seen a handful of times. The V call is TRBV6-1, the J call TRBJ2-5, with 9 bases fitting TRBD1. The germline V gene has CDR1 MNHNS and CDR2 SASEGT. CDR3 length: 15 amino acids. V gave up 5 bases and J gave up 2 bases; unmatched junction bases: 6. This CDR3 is CASSQGTGPQETQYF. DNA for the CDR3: TGTGCCAGCAGTCAAGGGACAGGGCCGCAAGAGACCCAGTACTTC.

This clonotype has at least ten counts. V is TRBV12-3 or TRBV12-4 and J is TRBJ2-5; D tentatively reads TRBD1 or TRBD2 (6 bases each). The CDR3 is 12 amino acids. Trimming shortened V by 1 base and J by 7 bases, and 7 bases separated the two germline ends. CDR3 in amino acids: CASSLGGATQYF. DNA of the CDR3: TGTGCCAGCAGTTTAGGGGGGGCGACCCAGTACTTC.

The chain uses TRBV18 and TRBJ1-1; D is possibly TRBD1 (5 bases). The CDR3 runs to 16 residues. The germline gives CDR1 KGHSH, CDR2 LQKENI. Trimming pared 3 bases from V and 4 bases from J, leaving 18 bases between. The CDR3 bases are TGTGCCAGCTCACCTTTTGATACAAGCGGGGGCACTGAAGCTTTCTTT. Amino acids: CASSPFDTSGGTEAFF.